These T cell receptor beta chains were read from a single sample in a study of blood T cell repertoires in COVID-19. Repertoires were generated with immunoSEQ multiplex PCR, while TCRdb's copy carries only in-frame clones and drops some. The sample has under 500,000 clones, 70% to 90% seen once; the top ten hold under 2%. The sample taken for sequencing was PBMCs or T cells enriched from blood (not recorded which). Source of these receptors: a young woman with acute COVID-19. CDR3s include the opening cysteine and the closing phenylalanine or tryptophan. D genes are given only for firm matches. Size is omitted from some rows. Given values are once, few, many or a class for expanded clones.

J | size | D | V | DNA | CDR3
TRBJ2-7 | NA | TRBD1 | TRBV7-8 | TGTGCCAGCAGCTTAGTTTCGCGACAGGGGGCTGGCGAGCAGTACTTC | CASSLVSRQGAGEQYF
TRBJ2-2 | NA | NA | TRBV6-5 | TGTGCCAGCAGTTACCGCGGCCCCGCGAACACCGGGGAGCTGTTTTTT | CASSYRGPANTGELFF
TRBJ2-1 | NA | TRBD2 | TRBV4-3 | TGCGCCAGCAGCCCCGGGACTAGCGGGATTACTGAGCAGTTCTTC | CASSPGTSGITEQFF
TRBJ2-2 | once | TRBD2 | TRBV2 | TGTGCCAGCAGCGCGACTAGCGGGTCCAACACCGGGGAGCTGTTTTTT | CASSATSGSNTGELFF
TRBJ1-1 | NA | NA | TRBV5-4 | TGTGCCAGCAGCTTGGTGGGGGGAGTCAGCACTGAAGCTTTCTTT | CASSLVGGVSTEAFF
TRBJ1-4 | NA | TRBD1 | TRBV20-1 | TGCAGTGCTAGTCTGGGACAGAAGACTGAAAAACTGTTTTTT | CSASLGQKTEKLFF
TRBJ1-6 | NA | NA | TRBV5-4 | TGTGCCAGCAGCTTGGAATCATATTCACCCCTCCACTTT | CASSLESYSPLHF
TRBJ1-1 | NA | NA | TRBV7-8 | TGTGCCAGCAGCGAAGCAGGGCGCTTGAACACTGAAGCTTTCTTT | CASSEAGRLNTEAFF
TRBJ1-2 | once | TRBD1 | TRBV10-3 | TGTGCCATCAGGATCACAGGGGATGGTGGCTACACCTTC | CAIRITGDGGYTF
TRBJ2-4 | NA | TRBD1 | TRBV29-1 | TGCAGCGTTGAAGTACAGGGGGCGCGAAACATTCAGTACTTC | CSVEVQGARNIQYF
TRBJ2-5 | NA | NA | TRBV7-2 | TGTGCCAGCAGCTCCAGGGGACAAAGGTACCAAGAGACCCAGTACTTC | CASSSRGQRYQETQYF
TRBJ2-3 | many | NA | TRBV7-6 | TGTGCCAGCAGCTCGGAGGGGGCTCTCGATACGCAGTATTTT | CASSSEGALDTQYF
TRBJ1-5 | NA | NA | TRBV19 | TGTGCCAGTAAGGCGGAGGTGAGCAATCAGCCCCAGCATTTT | CASKAEVSNQPQHF
TRBJ2-7 | NA | NA | TRBV19 | TGTGCCAGTAGTAGGGAAGTGGGGGGCGAGCAGTACTTC | CASSREVGGEQYF
TRBJ1-2 | NA | NA | TRBV5-6 | TGTGCCAGCAGCTTGCAGGGGGGCTACACCTTC | CASSLQGGYTF
TRBJ2-1 | NA | TRBD2 | TRBV19 | TGTGCCAGTAGTATTATGGGACTAGCCAACAATGAGCAGTTCTTC | CASSIMGLANNEQFF
TRBJ1-1 | once | NA | TRBV10-3 | TGTGCCACCCTACCCCAAGGAGGCGGAGAAGCTTTCTTT | CATLPQGGGEAFF
TRBJ1-1 | NA | NA | TRBV18 | TGTGCCACCGGAAAGGGGCATGACACTGAAGCTTTCTTT | CATGKGHDTEAFF
TRBJ1-3 | NA | NA | TRBV5-1 | TGCGCCAGCAGCTTGGAGGACAAAGGGACCATATATTTT | CASSLEDKGTIYF
TRBJ2-1 | NA | NA | TRBV11-2 | TGTGCCAGCAGCTTAGCTACTGAGCAGTTCTTC | CASSLATEQFF
TRBJ2-1 | NA | NA | TRBV28 | TGTGCCAGCACCTCACTGGGCAGGGGCTCCTACAATGAGCAGTTCTTC | CASTSLGRGSYNEQFF
TRBJ1-1 | NA | TRBD1 | TRBV19 | TGTGCCACAAGCCCGGGACAGGAAGCTTTCTTT | CATSPGQEAFF
TRBJ1-5 | NA | NA | TRBV6-1 | TGTGCCAGCAGTGAAGTTGGGCGGAGCAGGGTTTATGGTCAGCCCCAGCATTTT | CASSEVGRSRVYGQPQHF
TRBJ1-5 | NA | TRBD1 | TRBV10-2 | TGCGCCAGCAGGGGACAGGTTGATCAGCCCCAGCATTTT | CASRGQVDQPQHF
TRBJ2-1 | NA | NA | TRBV25-1 | TGTGCCAGCAGTGGGGAACTCGGGACATTGGAGGACAATGAGCAGTTCTTC | CASSGELGTLEDNEQFF
TRBJ1-5 | NA | TRBD1 | TRBV30 | TGTGCCTGGGCCGGGACAGGGATAAACCAGCCCCAGCATTTT | CAWAGTGINQPQHF
TRBJ2-1 | NA | NA | TRBV30 | TGTGCCTGGAGTGTGTTACGGGGTGGGAATGAGCAGTTCTTC | CAWSVLRGGNEQFF
TRBJ2-7 | NA | TRBD2 | TRBV7-8 | TGTGCCAGCAGTCGAGCCCCGGGACTAGACGCTTATTACGAGCAGTACTTC | CASSRAPGLDAYYEQYF
TRBJ2-5 | once | NA | TRBV7-6 | TGTGCCAGCAGCTTATTACAGACGCTCCAAGAGACCCAGTACTTC | CASSLLQTLQETQYF
TRBJ1-5 | once | NA | TRBV9 | TGTGCCAGCAGCGTAGGTTCTGGGAGTCAGCCCCAGCATTTT | CASSVGSGSQPQHF
TRBJ1-1 | NA | NA | TRBV11-2 | TGTGCCAGCAGCTTAGGCGGCCCTGAAGCTTTCTTT | CASSLGGPEAFF
TRBJ2-7 | NA | NA | TRBV15 | TGTGCCACCAGCGCCTACGGGACTCCCGGGAAAGGCGAGCAGTACTTC | CATSAYGTPGKGEQYF
TRBJ1-4 | NA | NA | TRBV13 | TGTGCCAGCAGCTTCTCTCCAGCAACTAATGAAAAACTGTTTTTT | CASSFSPATNEKLFF
TRBJ2-2 | once | NA | TRBV21-1 | TGTGCCAGCAGCCTACCGGGACAAGGTAACACCGGGGAGCTGTTTTTT | CASSLPGQGNTGELFF
TRBJ1-6 | NA | NA | TRBV12-3/TRBV12-4 | TGTGCCAGCAGTGGAGGTTCAAATTCACCCCTCCACTTT | CASSGGSNSPLHF
TRBJ1-2 | NA | TRBD1 | TRBV28 | TGTGCCAGCAGTATACTACAGGGGTCTGGCTACACCTTC | CASSILQGSGYTF